This T cell receptor (delta chain) stems from a study of Vδ1+ human thymocytes. The template was reverse-transcribed extracted RNA. CDR3 amplicons came from multiplex PCR with pooled V-gene forward and constant-region reverse primers. TCRdb fed the multiplex PCR reads to CATT. The repertoire consists of 50,000 to 60,000 delta-chain clones, with about 14% occurring once and the leading ten covering approximately 0.4%. Study-wide results and limits: Thymic TRG and TRD repertoires appeared highly polyclonal.

The CDR3 loop spans 21 amino acids. Germline assignment: CDR1 TSWWSYY and CDR2 QGS. The V and J ends lost 4 bases and 0 bases, in that order; junction bases with no gene match: 21. Remarks on this clone: The antigen is unknown.

Material for sequencing was Vdelta1+ gamma-delta thymocytes from the thymus. Noted subset: FACS-sorted CD3+ TCRalphabeta- TCRVdelta1+ TCRVdelta2- thymocytes. The origin of this receptor is a girl under three years old who had congenital heart surgery. The V call is TRDV1, the J call TRDJ1; 9 bases map to TRDD2. In DNA, the CDR3 is TGTGCTCTTGGGGGAGCCTCTTCCTTCCTACTTGACCACTGGTACACCGATAAACTCATCTTT. Its translation is CALGGASSFLLDHWYTDKLIF.